What follows is one T cell receptor (beta chain) and its context. Its recognized antigen is unknown. Base qualities are not provided; no much larger clone lies one nucleotide away. The sample comes from a study of cytomegalovirus exposure and HLA in healthy donors (dated by TCRdb to the late 2010s). At the level of the whole study: According to an earlier analysis of a few hundred of the donors, about 179 million T cells yielded roughly 100 million unique TCR beta sequences and around 280 Gb of sequence data. An early release that covered about 640 HLA-typed donors contained approximately 300 gigabases of sequencing data and about 84 million unique TCR sequences. The genetic ancestry cluster associated with self-reported Caucasian donors included over 80% of the 398 genotyped donors. The study was designed to test whether signatures of past pathogen exposure could be identified by cataloging public T cell receptors. The T cell repertoires of 670 or so subjects were profiled by immunosequencing and related to cytomegalovirus serostatus. In addition to the first cohort of 666 subjects, a separate validation cohort of 100 to 150 different subjects was used. The study combined high-throughput TCR immunosequencing, statistical association of individual TCRs with disease status, and machine learning to predict cytomegalovirus infection status. In a later analysis, previously published TCR beta repertoires from about 670 donors were re-analyzed and high-resolution HLA genotyping was added so that TCR occurrence patterns could be studied. In the later analysis, no new phenotypic data were used to find candidate immune exposures; instead, reliance was placed on TCR beta sequences and their occurrence across donors. An earlier analysis of approximately 580 of the donors used high-throughput TCR beta sequencing to judge whether each TCR beta V gene segment behaved as functional or pseudogenic. Donor age, sex, ethnicity and CMV serostatus were collected together with the repertoire data. A later genetic analysis used genome-wide SNP genotypes for about 55% of the 666 donors, treating that subset as a discovery cohort. Every repertoire in the discovery cohort had been generated on one and the same sequencing platform. HLA typing included class I and class II loci at four-digit resolution. The number of typed donors differed by locus: roughly 629-630 for A, B, C, DRB1 and DQB1; 500 to 550 for DQA1; 606 for DPA1; and 400 to 480 for DPB1. Roughly 5 DR-DQ haplotypes were treated as single units for association and clustering because of strong linkage in the cohort. Among about 400 genotyped donors of the cohort, an average of about 220,000 unique TCR beta nucleotide sequences was sequenced per donor, of which approximately 19% were non-productive. General findings and caveats noted by the study authors: CMV serostatus was the only immune exposure information available for the cohort. A cluster of highly shared sequence variants was judged likely to represent a technical artifact of the sequencing pipeline. A few of the identified cytomegalovirus-associated TCR beta chains were confirmed in vitro to be specific for cytomegalovirus antigens. Only TCR beta chains were sequenced in this cohort, and the absence of alpha or paired-chain data limited detectable features. A later analysis associated 16,951 TCR beta sequences with specific HLA alleles at a false discovery rate of 0.05. According to the authors, the approach could potentially be generalized to other disease states and immunological phenotypes. In a later genetic analysis, a missense DCLRE1C variant was associated with V-gene and J-gene trimming of TCR beta chains, and the association was replicated in an independent cohort. A later analysis found that most CMV-associated TCR beta chains appeared HLA-restricted, with HLA associations seemingly driven largely by CMV exposure. When HLA alleles, especially DR and DQ, strongly co-occurred, TCR associations were difficult to assign to individual alleles. Because HLA typing was unavailable for some donors at each locus, only the typed subset was used in association tests. The study gave a list of more than 150 TCR beta chains associated with cytomegalovirus. A further reported finding was that TCR beta sequences accurately predicted the HLA-A and HLA-B alleles for most subjects in the first cohort. Some IMGT-functional V segments, including TRBV6-2 and TRBV6-3, could not be told apart with the 87-base-pair reads, so those segments were excluded. Because counts were too low, more than 15 rarely observed V segments, including chromosome 9 orphons, were left out of the earlier analysis of about 500 of the donors. In a later genetic analysis, fewer N-insertions in productive TCRs were reported among donors in an Asian-associated ancestry cluster than the approximately 670-donor mean. In a later analysis, HLA-associated TCR beta chains showed more clonal expansion and lower generation probabilities than non-associated chains that were equally common. Correlated functional status among segregating V segments might be attributable to linkage disequilibrium, but an unknown experimental factor could not be ruled out. In an earlier analysis of approximately 590 of the donors, most TCR beta V segments were observed in productive rearrangements about 87% or about 30% of the time, broadly matching IMGT annotations. The classifier was reported to diagnose cytomegalovirus status with high specificity and sensitivity in both the original cohort and the validation cohort. A later analysis reported that several top co-occurrence clusters appeared linked to parvovirus B19, influenza, CMV and Epstein-Barr virus. Most TCR sequences were observed very rarely across donors, whereas some public TCRs were present in many individuals. In a later analysis, TCR association rates were found to vary across HLA loci, with the most associated TCRs seen for DRB1 alleles and the fewest for HLA-C alleles. The presence/absence analyses assumed that sequencing depth was roughly uniform across donors, and that assumption may not be true.

Receptor amplification or capture employed the immunoSEQ multiplex PCR assay. A mixture of 60 forward primers for TCR Vbeta segments and 13 reverse primers for TCR Jbeta segments was used in the multiplex PCR. The CDR3 region of rearranged TCR beta genes was amplified from genomic DNA with a multiplex PCR assay. On the Illumina HiSeq System, the amplified TCR beta libraries were sequenced as 87-base-pair reads. Concerning the study's data processing: A later analysis counted tens of millions of unique TCR beta chains across the 666 repertoires, and around 9.9 million of these chains were shared by at least two donors. A nearest-neighbor algorithm error-corrected the raw reads and collapsed the reads into unique sequences, merging closely related sequences to remove PCR and sequencing errors. CDR3 sequences were aligned to IMGT reference sequences to assign V, D and J gene segments. For a sequence to be retained, a match of at least six nucleotides to both a V gene segment and a J gene segment was required. A rearrangement counted as productive if the CDR3 had no stop codons and remained in frame with V and J, and every other rearrangement counted as non-productive. CDR3 was defined by IMGT convention, running from the second conserved V-encoded cysteine to the conserved J-encoded phenylalanine. The earlier analysis of about 560 of the donors excluded any sequence lacking an unambiguous match to a single V gene segment. An earlier analysis of under 750 of the donors called V segments functional above 56.7% productive rearrangements and segregating when the between-donor standard deviation exceeded 5%. To diagnose cytomegalovirus status from the catalog of TCR beta chain sequences, a statistical classification framework was built. V and J gene assignment, in a later analysis, came from comparing TCR nucleotide sequences with IMGT/GENE-DB human TR gene sequences. The TCRdist pipeline was used in a later analysis to assign CDR3 sequences and most-parsimonious VDJ recombination scenarios. In a later analysis, every TCR beta chain was defined by the combination of its CDR3 amino acid sequence and its V-gene family, and reads without a unique V-gene family were dropped. To address suspected cross-contamination and a sequencing artifact, a later analysis removed around 590 highly shared, low-generation-probability nucleotide sequences. A later analysis calculated a clonal expansion index for each public chain from normalized within-repertoire ranks of inferred template counts. A later analysis computed generation probabilities with a VDJ recombination model fitted to out-of-frame rearrangements, and checked the results against IGoR. A later analysis scored TCR-TCR, TCR-HLA and TCR-CMV co-occurrence with hypergeometric tests, applying a repertoire-size bias correction to TCR pairs. A later analysis estimated false discovery rates by permuting HLA or CMV assignments 20 times. In a later analysis, co-occurring TCRs were grouped with DBSCAN, and TCRdist sequence similarity was added when clustering was performed within HLA-allele-positive subsets. Co-occurrence clustering excluded repertoires with fewer than 30,000 or more than 120,000 public chains, plus five with anomalous nucleotide sharing. TCRdb carries this immuneACCESS record with in-frame sequences only. Its versions omit some clonotypes, under half of them owing to an unresolved V gene in the studies checked, with the rest unexplained. That table furnishes V, J and clone size, whereas the DNA furnished D and trimming. Counted in this sample were 100,000 to 150,000 clones; 65% to 90% of them appeared once. Approximately 2.6% of the sample belongs to the ten largest clones.

V loses 10 bases, J loses 4 bases, and the germline ends lie 14 bases apart. In the germline V gene, CDR1 corresponds to SNHLY and CDR2 to FYNNEI. The CDR3 has 13 amino acids, counting the end cysteine and phenylalanine. Just the 39-base CDR3 DNA is kept, in frame starting at base 1. The cohort consisted of some 670 healthy bone marrow donors. All cohort members were sampled while nominally healthy, although unrecorded immune exposures were likely present. The donor tested CMV seronegative and was one of the 352 seronegative cohort members. A peripheral blood sample was provided by each donor, and peripheral blood mononuclear cells were used for TCR beta sequencing. Genomic DNA was extracted from the blood cell samples with the Qiagen DNeasy Blood Extraction Kit.

Sequenced input: PBMCs. The sequence is built from TRBV2 and TRBJ1-3; the D gene is unclear. The receptor's source is a man between 50 and 59 years old in good health and CMV-seronegative. The CDR3 reads CATRLSGGNTIYF. The sequenced DNA is TGTGCCACGCGACTGTCCGGAGGAAACACCATATATTTT.